The subject of this entry is one T cell receptor beta chain. Its antigen is unknown. Its ends do not fully match the called genes, so a read error is possible. These data come from a study of T cells after yellow fever vaccination. Points from the study as a whole: In post-booster samples, most primary-vaccination clones reappeared (about 95% CD4, 70% to 90% CD8).

This CDR3 contains 12 residues. Germline loops: CDR1 KGHSH, CDR2 LQKENI. Template switching by 5'RACE produced TCR cDNA, adding a universal primer site and UMIs. TCRdb called the 5' RACE reads again in MiXCR, with one record for every CDR3 protein. The sample holds more than 450,000 distinct CDR3 sequences, 20% to 25% seen once. The sample here was PBMCs, taken approximately 22 days after the first yellow fever vaccination. This TCR was recovered from a man aged 18 to 30 who received the YFV17D yellow fever vaccine. The chain uses TRBV18 and TRBJ2-7, with D possibly matching TRBD1 (6 bases). This CDR3 is CASSPDRAARNF. In DNA, the CDR3 is TGTGCCAGCTCACCGGACAGAGCGGCGCGGAACTTC. Full variable domain (remainder filled in from reference TRBV18 and TRBJ2-7): NAGVMQNPRHLVRRRGQEARLRCSPMKGHSHVYWYRQLPEEGLKFMVYLQKENIIDESGMPKERFSAEFPKEGPSILRIQQVVRGDSAAYFCASSPDRAARNFGPGTRLTVT.